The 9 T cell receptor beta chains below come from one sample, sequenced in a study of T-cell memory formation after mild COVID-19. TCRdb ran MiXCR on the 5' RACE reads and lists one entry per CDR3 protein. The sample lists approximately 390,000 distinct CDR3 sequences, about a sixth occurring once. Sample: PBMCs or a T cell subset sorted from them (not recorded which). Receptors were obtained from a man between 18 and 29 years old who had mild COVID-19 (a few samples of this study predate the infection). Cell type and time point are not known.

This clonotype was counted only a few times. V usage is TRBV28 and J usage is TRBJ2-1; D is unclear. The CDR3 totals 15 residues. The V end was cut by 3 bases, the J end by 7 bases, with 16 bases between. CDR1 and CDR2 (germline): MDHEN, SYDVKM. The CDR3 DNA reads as TGTGCCAGCAGTTTTGTGGGCCCTGTGAGGAATGAGCAGTTCTTC. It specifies CASSFVGPVRNEQFF.

CDR3 DNA: TGTGCCAGCAGGGGGACAGCCAATTGGCAGTACGTC. Its translation: CASRGTANWQYV. The chain has TRBV2 and TRBJ2-7; 7 bases map to TRBD1. The CDR3 length is 12 residues. Per the germline V gene, CDR1 is SNHLY and CDR2 is FYNNEI. V trimming: 6 bases; J trimming: 9 bases; junction bases outside the gene matches: 8.

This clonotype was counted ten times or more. The CDR3 is CASSLAMYGGELFF. The CDR3 region has the DNA TGCGCCAGCAGCTTGGCAATGTATGGGGGAGAACTGTTTTTT. This sequence joins TRBV5-1 and TRBJ1-4; D may be TRBD1 (5 bases). The V end was cut by 0 bases, the J end by 12 bases, with 15 bases between. The CDR3 totals 14 residues. Germline CDR1 reads SGHRS; CDR2 reads YFSETQ.

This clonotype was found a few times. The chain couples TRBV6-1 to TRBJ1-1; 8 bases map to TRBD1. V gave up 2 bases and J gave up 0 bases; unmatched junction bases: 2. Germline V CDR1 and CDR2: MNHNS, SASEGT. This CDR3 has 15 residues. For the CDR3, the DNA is TGTGCCAGCAGTGAACCACAGGGGGTGAACACTGAAGCTTTCTTT. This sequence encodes CASSEPQGVNTEAFF.

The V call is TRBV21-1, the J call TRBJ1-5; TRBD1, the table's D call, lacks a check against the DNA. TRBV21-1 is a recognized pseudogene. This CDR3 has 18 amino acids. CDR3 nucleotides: TGTGCCAGCAGCAAAGCGAACGTCCGGGACAGGCCCAATCAGCCCCAGCATTTT. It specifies CASSKANVRDRPNQPQHF.

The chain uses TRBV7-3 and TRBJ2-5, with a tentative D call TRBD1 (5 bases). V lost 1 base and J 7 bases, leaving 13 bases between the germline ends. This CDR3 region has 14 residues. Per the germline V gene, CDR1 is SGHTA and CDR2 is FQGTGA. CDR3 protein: CASSLNLGQGTQYF. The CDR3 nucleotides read TGTGCCAGCAGCTTAAATCTCGGGCAGGGGACCCAGTACTTC.

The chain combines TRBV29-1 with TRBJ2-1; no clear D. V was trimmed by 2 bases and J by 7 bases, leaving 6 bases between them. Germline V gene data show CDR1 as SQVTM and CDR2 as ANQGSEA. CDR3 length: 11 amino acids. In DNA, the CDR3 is TGCAGCGTTGAAAACGGGAATGAGCAGTTCTTC. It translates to CSVENGNEQFF.

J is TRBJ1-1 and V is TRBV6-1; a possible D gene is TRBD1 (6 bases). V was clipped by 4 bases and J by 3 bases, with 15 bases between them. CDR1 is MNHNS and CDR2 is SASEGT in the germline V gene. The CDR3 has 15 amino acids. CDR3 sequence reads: CASSGNTGTYTEAFF. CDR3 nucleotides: TGTGCCAGCAGTGGGAACACAGGGACCTACACTGAAGCTTTCTTT.

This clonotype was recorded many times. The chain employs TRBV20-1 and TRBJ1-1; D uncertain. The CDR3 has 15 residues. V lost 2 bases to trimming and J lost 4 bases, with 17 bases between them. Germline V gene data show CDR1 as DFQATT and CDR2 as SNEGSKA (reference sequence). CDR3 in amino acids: CSARPPDMVVTEAFF. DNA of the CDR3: TGCAGTGCTAGACCACCCGACATGGTCGTCACTGAAGCTTTCTTT.